This T cell receptor beta chain was sequenced during a study of blood T cell repertoires in COVID-19 (dated by TCRdb to the early 2020s). Regarding the research as a whole: Collaborator samples came from the United States, Italy and Spain and covered acute and convalescent phases of COVID-19. The material from the prospective study consisted of cDNA or gDNA derived from T cells, B-cell-depleted T cells, or PBMCs. Subjects who had been exposed to COVID-19, were actively infected with it, or had recovered from it provided the deeply sampled blood TCRbeta repertoires that made up the dataset. The repertoires were released in a freely available public database intended as a resource for research on the immune response to SARS-CoV-2. Samples were obtained from the ongoing ImmuneRACE study (first 160 participants) and from 1,200 or so subjects provided by 6 global collaborators. The sample metadata nearly always contained a de-identified subject ID, COVID-19 status, age in years and sex. Where available, HLA class I and class II types were obtained from metadata supplied by the sample provider rather than from assay-based typing.

A remark on this clone: Its antigen is unknown. Base-call qualities are not available, and no considerably larger clone is one nucleotide away.

The germline V gene provides CDR1 KGHSH and CDR2 LQKENI. The CDR3, from cysteine to phenylalanine, totals 13 residues. The CDR3 DNA has 39 bases and is translated from base 1. Relative to germline, V is 6 bases shorter and J is 1 base shorter, with 9 bases between their ends. One collaborating source in Seattle enrolled patients during active infection and followed them longitudinally through the course of disease. Whole blood was collected in K2EDTA tubes by collaborating institutions according to the institutions' own protocols. For TCRbeta analysis, collaborator samples were shipped as frozen whole blood, as isolated PBMCs, or as DNA extracted from either sample type. Results and caveats for the whole study, not just this receptor: How much clinical and demographic metadata was included differed by source and by participant, and the metadata was provided uncurated.

TCRbeta CDR3 regions were amplified from genomic DNA by means of the immunoSEQ Assay, a bias-controlled multiplex PCR. As for how the authors treated the data: The number of nucleated cells in each sample was estimated by amplification of reference gene primers within the assay. Sequence reads were collapsed and filtered to measure the absolute abundance of every unique TCRbeta CDR3 rearrangement. For each sample, productive Simpson clonality was calculated as the square root of Simpson's diversity index over productive rearrangements. The source is immuneACCESS, and TCRdb retained only in-frame sequences with V and J called. Part of the clones is not carried over; for the studies checked, unresolved V genes explain less than half of this, and the remainder is unexplained. V, J and clone size are taken as reported in that table, and D and trimming were inferred from the DNA itself. A total of just over 150,000 clones appear in this sample, roughly 82% of them only once. 7% of the sample rests with the top ten.

The specimen sequenced was peripheral blood. The chain couples TRBV18 to TRBJ1-1; the D region possibly corresponds to TRBD1 (6 bases align). The source is a woman aged 40-49 years with COVID-19, enrolled during active disease. The CDR3 reads CASSQQGNTEAFF. The DNA is TGTGCCAGCTCCCAACAGGGGAACACTGAAGCTTTCTTT. Here the CDR3 is joined to the reference TRBV18 and TRBJ1-1 genes, and the full variable domain is: NAGVMQNPRHLVRRRGQEARLRCSPMKGHSHVYWYRQLPEEGLKFMVYLQKENIIDESGMPKERFSAEFPKEGPSILRIQQVVRGDSAAYFCASSQQGNTEAFFGQGTRLTVV.